This record concerns one T cell receptor beta chain sequence. Which antigen it targets is not known. Base qualities are missing; no much larger clone stands one base away. The immunoSEQ Assay, a bias-controlled multiplex PCR, was used to amplify TCRbeta CDR3 regions from genomic DNA. Per the source publication's procedure: The number of nucleated cells in each sample was estimated from the amplification of reference gene primers within the assay. To quantify the absolute abundance of each unique TCRbeta CDR3 rearrangement, sequence reads were collapsed and filtered. For each sample, productive Simpson clonality was calculated as the square root of Simpson's diversity index over productive rearrangements. This immuneACCESS table, as held by TCRdb, lists in-frame sequences with V and J called but not all clones. Of the missing ones, under half trace to an unresolved V gene in checked studies; the others have no known cause. V, J and clone size are taken as reported in that table, and D and trimming were inferred from the DNA itself. For this sample the table gives over 130,000 clones, of which 65% to 85% were detected only once. Approximately 3.9% of the sample comes from the top ten.

The data stem from a study of blood T cell repertoires in COVID-19 (TCRdb year 2020). In the study overall: Collaborator samples came from the United States, Italy and Spain and covered acute and convalescent phases of COVID-19. The prospective study material was composed of cDNA or gDNA derived from T cells, B-cell-depleted T cells, or PBMCs. Nearly every sample came with metadata listing a de-identified subject ID, COVID-19 status, age in years and sex. The repertoires were made available in a free public database intended to serve as a resource for research on the immune response to SARS-CoV-2. Deeply sampled blood TCRbeta repertoires from subjects exposed to, actively infected with, or recovered from COVID-19 were included in the dataset. Samples were obtained from the ongoing ImmuneRACE study (first 160 participants) and from over 1,000 subjects provided by 6 global collaborators. Where available, HLA class I and class II types were taken from metadata supplied by the sample provider and were not determined by assay-based typing.

Study-wide findings and limitations: Clinical and demographic metadata were provided uncurated, with the amount varying by source and participant.

As encoded in the germline V gene, CDR1 is LGHNT while CDR2 is FRNRAP. V gives up 7 bases and J gives up 4 bases, and the segment between their germline ends measures 19 bases. Inclusive of the bounding cysteine and phenylalanine, the CDR3 is 15 residues long. The DNA shown is the 45-base CDR3, in frame from base 1. The collaborating institutions used their own protocols to collect whole blood in K2EDTA tubes. For TCRbeta analysis, collaborators shipped samples in one of three forms: frozen whole blood, isolated PBMCs, or DNA extracted from either of those sample types. This receptor was obtained from a woman aged 55-69 years with acute or convalescent COVID-19. Sequencing input: peripheral blood. The rearrangement combines TRBV12-5 with TRBJ1-2, and TRBD1 may be the D gene, going by 5 matching bases. The CDR3 protein sequence reads: CASALDPGTTYGYTF. The nucleotide sequence reads TGTGCTAGTGCCCTCGATCCGGGGACTACCTATGGCTACACCTTC.